This T cell receptor (beta chain) was sequenced in a study of memory CD8 T cells in hepatitis C reinfection. Study-wide context: Late/post reinfection sampling occurred 12 to 24 weeks after detected reinfection.

The V and J ends lost 4 bases and 5 bases respectively, with 14 bases between them. The CDR3 runs 13 residues. Germline-derived CDR1 and CDR2 are SQVTM and ANQGSEA. Sequencing was performed with immunoSEQ multiplex PCR; in TCRdb, only in-frame clones are kept and a portion is missing. This sample yields some 46,000 clones, of which 75% to 90% are seen a single time; under 0.9% belongs to the top ten. The sample's time point: late/post reinfection, 12 to 24 weeks after detection. TCR sequencing was done directly ex vivo on sorted cells, without expansion in vitro. Donors were people who inject drugs in the Montreal HEPCO cohort.

This sequence joins TRBV29-1 and TRBJ2-5; D is perhaps TRBD2 (7 bases). This sequence originates from a man between 18 and 35 years old with hepatitis C virus infection. Sequenced input: naive CD8+ T cells sorted from blood. The CDR3, as DNA: TGCAGCGTTGGATCGGGGGGCGCGGAGACCCAGTACTTC. Its translation: CSVGSGGAETQYF.